Following are 25 T cell receptor beta chains from one sample sequenced in a study of human thymus T cells. Clones were sequenced by immunoSEQ multiplex PCR, and TCRdb holds only the in-frame ones, with some missing. Among about 78,000 clones listed, just over 95% were seen once. From resections taken during corrective heart surgery, the thymus tissue was obtained. Input material: thymus tissue. These receptors were collected from a boy in the first two years of life with a congenital heart defect but otherwise immunologically healthy.

The gene calls are TRBV5-1 and TRBJ1-1, with TRBD1 as a possible D gene (6 bases). The CDR3 sequence is 17 residues long. V was clipped by 3 bases and J by 0 bases, with 18 bases between them. Looked up from germline, CDR1 is SGHRS and CDR2 is YFSETQ. In DNA, the CDR3 is TGCGCCAGCAGCTCCACGAAGGGACACCTTATGAACACTGAAGCTTTCTTT. Its translation: CASSSTKGHLMNTEAFF.

The chain carries TRBV28 and TRBJ2-4; D not resolved. V lost 0 bases and J lost 3, with 12 bases in between. In germline, CDR1 is MDHEN, CDR2 SYDVKM. The CDR3 is 16 residues long. The CDR3 bases are TGTGCCAGCAGTTTATGGGGCAGTCGAGGCAAAAACATTCAGTACTTC. Residues: CASSLWGSRGKNIQYF.

The V call is TRBV19, the J call TRBJ1-1, with unresolved D. Germline V lookup: CDR1 LNHDA, CDR2 SQIVND (reference sequence). There are 11 residues in the CDR3. V was trimmed by 5 bases and J by 5 bases, leaving 6 bases between them. The CDR3 here is CASSSRTEAFF. The CDR3 DNA sequence: TGTGCCAGTAGTTCCAGGACTGAAGCTTTCTTT.

The chain couples TRBV30 to TRBJ2-7; possible D gene TRBD2, 6 bases. The length of the CDR3 is 14 residues. V was shortened by 7 bases and J by 1 base, with 17 bases between the two germline ends. Per germline, CDR1 GTSNPN and CDR2 SVGIG (reference sequence). The CDR3 loop reads CAFWGTRGSYEQYF. In DNA form, the CDR3 reads TGTGCCTTTTGGGGGACCCGGGGGTCCTACGAGCAGTACTTC.

The chain joins TRBV11-3 to TRBJ2-7; possibly TRBD1 for D (6 bases). CDR1 is SGHNT and CDR2 is YENEEA in the germline V gene. The CDR3 has 16 amino acids. Trimming removed 0 bases from V and 1 base from J, with 13 bases in between. The CDR3 DNA follows: TGTGCCAGCAGCTTAGAATACGGGACATTGTCCTACGAGCAGTACTTC. Residues: CASSLEYGTLSYEQYF.

This clone has a single count. J is TRBJ1-2 and V is TRBV10-1; D might be TRBD1 (6 bases). Trimming stripped 0 bases from V and 4 bases from J, with 18 bases between. The CDR3 runs 17 residues. Per the germline V gene, CDR1 is WNHNN and CDR2 is SYGVQD (reference sequence). For the CDR3, the DNA is TGCGCCAGCAGTGAGTCGGTTTGCGGGGGCGCAGGCTATGGCTACACCTTC. Protein sequence: CASSESVCGGAGYGYTF.

This chain connects TRBV14 to TRBJ1-1; D is unresolved. Between the trimmed V and J ends, which lost 4 bases and 0 bases, there was a span of 12 bases. CDR3 length: 15 residues. Germline lookup yields CDR1 SGHDN and CDR2 FVKESK. Here the CDR3 reads CASSLHGRMNTEAFF. CDR3 DNA: TGTGCCAGCAGCCTCCACGGACGGATGAACACTGAAGCTTTCTTT.

V gene TRBV30 combines with J gene TRBJ2-2; D is uncertain. This CDR3 contains 17 residues. The ends were cut back, 0 bases at V and 0 bases at J, with 14 bases in the middle. Germline values: CDR1 GTSNPN, CDR2 SVGIG (reference sequence). The CDR3 loop reads CAWSVLRAQTNTGELFF. In DNA, the CDR3 is TGTGCCTGGAGTGTACTAAGGGCGCAGACGAACACCGGGGAGCTGTTTTTT.

The gene calls are TRBV19 and TRBJ2-4; D is ambiguous. The germline CDR1 and CDR2 sequences are LNHDA and SQIVND (reference sequence). Trimming cost V 5 bases and J 1 base, with 9 bases left between them. The CDR3 length is 14 residues. The CDR3 DNA follows: TGTGCCAGTAGTCCCACCCTCGCCAAAAACATTCAGTACTTC. Translation gives CASSPTLAKNIQYF.

The chain recombines TRBV18 with TRBJ1-1, with TRBD1 identical over 10 bases. V lost 7 bases, J lost 3 bases, and 8 bases stayed unmatched. This CDR3 is 15 amino acids long. In germline, CDR1 is KGHSH, CDR2 LQKENI. CDR3 DNA: TGTGCCAGCTTCCTAGGGGACAGGGGAGACACTGAAGCTTTCTTT. It specifies CASFLGDRGDTEAFF.

The chain combines TRBV27 with TRBJ2-7; either TRBD1 or TRBD2 may supply D (5 bases each). This CDR3 region has 14 residues. The germline V gene encodes CDR1 MNHEY and CDR2 SMNVEV (reference sequence). Trimming took 6 bases from V and 3 from J, leaving 15 bases between them. The CDR3 reads CASSPGPSFYEQYF. The CDR3 DNA reads TGTGCCAGCAGCCCGGGACCATCATTCTACGAGCAGTACTTC.

The V call is TRBV7-2, the J call TRBJ1-4; 9 bases map to TRBD1. The junction had 9 bases not matched to a gene; V was cut back by 8 bases and J by 5 bases. This CDR3 is 15 amino acids long. The V gene's germline CDR1 is SGHTA and CDR2 FQGNSA. The CDR3 DNA follows: TGTGCCAGCGACTTGGATGGACAGGGGAATGAAAAACTGTTTTTT. Amino acid sequence: CASDLDGQGNEKLFF. Full variable domain (missing parts from reference TRBV7-2 and TRBJ1-4): GAGVSQSPSNKVTEKGKDVELRCDPISGHTALYWYRQSLGQGLEFLIYFQGNSAPDKSGLPSDRFSAERTGGSVSTLTIQRTQQEDSAVYLCASDLDGQGNEKLFFGSGTQLSVL.

V is TRBV18 and J is TRBJ1-1, with D possibly TRBD1 on 5 matching bases. Trimming cost V 3 bases and J 3 bases, with 17 bases left between them. This CDR3 is 16 amino acids long. Germline V gene data show CDR1 as KGHSH and CDR2 as LQKENI. This chain's CDR3 is CASSPLRKGVDTEAFF. The DNA for the CDR3 is TGTGCCAGCTCACCCCTTAGGAAAGGGGTGGACACTGAAGCTTTCTTT.

This sequence joins TRBV27 and TRBJ2-2, with D possibly being TRBD2 (9 bases). Germline CDR1 and CDR2: MNHEY and SMNVEV (reference sequence). Trimming took 2 bases from V and 1 from J, leaving 32 bases between them. The CDR3 sequence is 23 residues long. This CDR3 is CASSLKSVTGGSSSGKNTGELFF. In DNA form, the CDR3 reads TGTGCCAGCAGTTTAAAGTCGGTTACAGGGGGTTCATCTAGCGGGAAGAACACCGGGGAGCTGTTTTTT.

The chain employs TRBV27 and TRBJ2-3; 8 bases fit TRBD1. The CDR3 has 19 amino acids. CDR1 is MNHEY and CDR2 is SMNVEV in the germline V gene (reference sequence). V was clipped by 0 bases and J by 1 base; unmatched bases: 12. CDR3 coding DNA: TGTGCCAGCAGTTTATCGTCTACAGGGGGTCGAGCCGGCACAGATACGCAGTATTTT. It is translated as CASSLSSTGGRAGTDTQYF.

V and J are TRBV6-5 and TRBJ2-7; D may be TRBD2 (6 bases). The CDR3 spans 14 residues. V dropped 0 bases and J dropped 4 bases, with 10 bases sitting between them. The V gene's germline CDR1 is MNHEY and CDR2 SVGAGI. DNA for the CDR3: TGTGCCAGCAGTTACTCACACGGGAGTTACGAGCAGTACTTC. Its translation: CASSYSHGSYEQYF.

V and J are TRBV28 and TRBJ2-7; 10 bases align to TRBD2. V lost 6 bases and J lost 3; bases outside the gene matches: 11. Per germline, CDR1 MDHEN and CDR2 SYDVKM. There are 16 residues in the CDR3. The CDR3 DNA reads as TGTGCCAGCAGGGGGAACCGGACTAGCGGTTGCTACGAGCAGTACTTC. It specifies CASRGNRTSGCYEQYF. Full variable domain (outside the CDR3, taken from reference TRBV28 and TRBJ2-7): DVKVTQSSRYLVKRTGEKVFLECVQDMDHENMFWYRQDPGLGLRLIYFSYDVKMKEKGDIPEGYSVSREKKERFSLILESASTNQTSMYLCASRGNRTSGCYEQYFGPGTRLTVT.

The chain joins TRBV6-4 to TRBJ2-4, with D possibly TRBD2 on 6 matching bases. The germline CDR1 and CDR2 sequences are MRHNA and SNTAGT. There are 14 residues in the CDR3. V gave up 4 bases and J gave up 8 bases, with 15 bases separating them. CDR3 coding DNA: TGTGCCAGCAGTGGAGGGCGGCCGGGGGACATTCAGTACTTC. It yields the protein CASSGGRPGDIQYF.

CDR3 in amino acids: CASSLSGSHTDTQYF. CDR3 bases: TGTGCCAGCAGCTTATCGGGGAGCCACACAGATACGCAGTATTTT. This chain uses TRBV7-2 with TRBJ2-3; TRBD2 is a possible D gene (5 bases). Germline V gene lookup returns CDR1 SGHTA and CDR2 FQGNSA. V was shortened by 2 bases and J by 2 bases, with 11 bases between the two germline ends. The CDR3 length is 15 residues. Looking up the rest from reference TRBV7-2 and TRBJ2-3 gives the full variable domain: GAGVSQSPSNKVTEKGKDVELRCDPISGHTALYWYRQSLGQGLEFLIYFQGNSAPDKSGLPSDRFSAERTGGSVSTLTIQRTQQEDSAVYLCASSLSGSHTDTQYFGPGTRLTVL.

This clone was detected a few times. The chain links TRBV10-3 to TRBJ1-2; D unclear. The V end was cut by 9 bases, the J end by 5 bases, with 22 bases between. Germline CDR1 is ENHRY and CDR2 is SYGVKD. This CDR3 region has 15 residues. CDR3 loop: CAIPRGKPDGYGYTF. The CDR3 bases are TGTGCCATTCCCCGTGGGAAGCCGGATGGGTATGGCTACACCTTC.

The chain joins TRBV6-1 to TRBJ2-1; 9 bases are a match to TRBD2. This CDR3 has 18 residues. The J segment lost 5 bases and the V segment lost 4 bases, leaving 15 bases of the junction unmatched. Germline V gene data show CDR1 as MNHNS and CDR2 as SASEGT. The CDR3 DNA sequence: TGTGCCAGCAGTGGGAAGGTCATCGGACTAGCGAGAGACAATGAGCAGTTCTTC. Amino acids: CASSGKVIGLARDNEQFF.

The gene calls are TRBV15 and TRBJ1-1; no reliable D call. V was cut by 3 bases and J by 1 base, with 15 bases left in between. Looked up from germline, CDR1 is LNHNV and CDR2 is YYDKDF (reference sequence). The CDR3 has 16 amino acids. The chain's CDR3 is CATSRKIPHRNTEAFF. CDR3 DNA sequence: TGTGCCACCAGCAGGAAAATTCCTCATCGGAACACTGAAGCTTTCTTT.

The rearrangement uses TRBV28 and TRBJ2-1; D remains ambiguous. CDR1 is MDHEN, CDR2 SYDVKM, per germline. Trimming left V 1 base short and J 6 bases short, with 13 bases between. The CDR3 has 15 residues. CDR3 in DNA: TGTGCCAGCAGTTTATTAAGCGATTTATCCAATGAGCAGTTCTTC. Amino acids: CASSLLSDLSNEQFF.

The CDR3 protein is CASRPTGGWQETQYF. The CDR3 DNA reads TGTGCCAGTAGGCCTACAGGGGGATGGCAAGAGACCCAGTACTTC. This chain joins TRBV19 and TRBJ2-5; 8 nucleotides match TRBD1. V gave up 6 bases and J gave up 2 bases; unmatched junction bases: 8. In germline, CDR1 is LNHDA, CDR2 SQIVND (reference sequence). The CDR3 totals 15 residues.

The chain carries TRBV11-3 and TRBJ2-1; possibly TRBD2 for D (6 bases). Deletions cut 0 bases from V and 7 bases from J, with 16 bases between. This CDR3 has 16 amino acids. Germline loops: CDR1 SGHNT, CDR2 YENEEA. CDR3 in DNA: TGTGCCAGCAGCTTAGATCGCGGGGAGACTTGTAATGAGCAGTTCTTC. Amino acid sequence: CASSLDRGETCNEQFF.